This record concerns one TCR beta chain sequence. Germline values: CDR1 LNHDA, CDR2 SQIVND (reference sequence). Trimming shortened V by 5 bases and J by 4 bases, and 14 bases separated the two germline ends. CDR3 size: 14 residues. The entry originates in a study of siplizumab effects on memory and regulatory T cells. Here immunoSEQ multiplex PCR was the method, and the copy in TCRdb shows in-frame clones only, minus some. The sample shows over 90,000 clones, approximately 90% of them seen only once. The chain carries TRBV19 and TRBJ2-5; no clear D gene. Sequencing was performed on CD4+ T cells sorted from blood. The origin of this receptor is a human donor in good health. Written as DNA, the CDR3 is TGTGCCAGTAGTTTCAGGTCCCCCCCAGAGACCCAGTACTTC. Its protein is CASSFRSPPETQYF. Using reference TRBV19 and TRBJ2-5 for the parts outside the CDR3, the full variable domain is DGGITQSPKYLFRKEGQNVTLSCEQNLNHDAMYWYRQDPGQGLRLIYYSQIVNDFQKGDIAEGYSVSREKKESFPLTVTSAQKNPTAFYLCASSFRSPPETQYFGPGTRLLVL.